This T cell receptor (beta chain) was captured by sequencing in a study of T cell responses to AZD1222 COVID-19 vaccine. Measured with immunoSEQ multiplex PCR; TCRdb has only the in-frame clones, and not every one. The data hold some 170,000 clones, with over 80% observed a single time. Germline CDR1 and CDR2: SGHDT and YYEEEE. CDR3 length: 13 amino acids. Trimming pared 7 bases from V and 4 bases from J, leaving 14 bases between. Notes on the study in general: Following two doses of AZD1222, Spike-specific TCR breadth and depth rose.

Concerning this clone itself: Its antigen is unknown.

The sequence came from an adult who received the MenACWY meningococcal vaccine as a control. This sequence joins TRBV5-6 and TRBJ1-1; D gene uncertain. The source was peripheral blood, collected 28 days after the second dose of the MenACWY control vaccine. Written as DNA, the CDR3 is TGTGCCAGCGGGCGGGGTTCTAGCACTGAAGCTTTCTTT. Translating it yields CASGRGSSTEAFF.